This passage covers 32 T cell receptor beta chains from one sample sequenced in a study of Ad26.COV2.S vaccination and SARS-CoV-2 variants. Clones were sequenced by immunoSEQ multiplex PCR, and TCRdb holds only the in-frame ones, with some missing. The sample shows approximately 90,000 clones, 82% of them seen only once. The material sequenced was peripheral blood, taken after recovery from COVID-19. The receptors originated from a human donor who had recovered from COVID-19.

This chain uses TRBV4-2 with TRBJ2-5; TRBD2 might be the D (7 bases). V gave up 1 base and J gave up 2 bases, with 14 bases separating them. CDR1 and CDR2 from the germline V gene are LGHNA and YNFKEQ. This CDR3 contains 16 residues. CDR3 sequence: CASSQVEGGKQETQYF. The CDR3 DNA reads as TGTGCCAGCAGCCAAGTCGAGGGGGGGAAGCAAGAGACCCAGTACTTC.

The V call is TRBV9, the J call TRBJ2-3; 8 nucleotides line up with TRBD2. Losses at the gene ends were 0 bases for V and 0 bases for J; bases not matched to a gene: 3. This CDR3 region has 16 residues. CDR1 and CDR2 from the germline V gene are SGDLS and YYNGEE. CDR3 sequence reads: CASSVGSSGSTDTQYF. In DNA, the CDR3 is TGTGCCAGCAGCGTAGGGTCTAGCGGGAGCACAGATACGCAGTATTTT.

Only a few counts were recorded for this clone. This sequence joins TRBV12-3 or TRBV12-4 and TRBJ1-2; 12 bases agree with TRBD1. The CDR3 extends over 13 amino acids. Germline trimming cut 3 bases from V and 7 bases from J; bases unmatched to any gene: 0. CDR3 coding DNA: TGTGCCAGCAGTTTGGGACAGGGGGCTGGCTACACCTTC. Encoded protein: CASSLGQGAGYTF.

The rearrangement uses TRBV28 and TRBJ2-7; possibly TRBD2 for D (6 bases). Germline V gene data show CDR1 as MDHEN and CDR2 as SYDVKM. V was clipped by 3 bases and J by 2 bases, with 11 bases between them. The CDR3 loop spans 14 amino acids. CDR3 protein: CASSFVPGAYEQYF. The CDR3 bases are TGTGCCAGCAGTTTCGTTCCGGGGGCCTACGAGCAGTACTTC.

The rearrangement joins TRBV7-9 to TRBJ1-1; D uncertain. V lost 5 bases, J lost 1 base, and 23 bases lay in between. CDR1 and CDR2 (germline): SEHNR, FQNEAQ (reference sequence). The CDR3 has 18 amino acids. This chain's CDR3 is CASSPGGVEKVGNTEAFF. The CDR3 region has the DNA TGTGCCAGCAGCCCAGGTGGGGTGGAGAAGGTAGGGAACACTGAAGCTTTCTTT. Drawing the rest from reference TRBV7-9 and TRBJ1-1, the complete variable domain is DTGVSQNPRHKITKRGQNVTFRCDPISEHNRLYWYRQTLGQGPEFLTYFQNEAQLEKSRLLSDRFSAERPKGSFSTLEIQRTEQGDSAMYLCASSPGGVEKVGNTEAFFGQGTRLTVV.

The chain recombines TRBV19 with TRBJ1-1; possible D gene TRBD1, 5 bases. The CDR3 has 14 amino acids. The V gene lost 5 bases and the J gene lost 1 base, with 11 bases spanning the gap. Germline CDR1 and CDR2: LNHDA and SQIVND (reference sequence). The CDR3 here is CASSVQVGNTEAFF. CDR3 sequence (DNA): TGTGCCAGTAGTGTACAGGTTGGGAACACTGAAGCTTTCTTT.

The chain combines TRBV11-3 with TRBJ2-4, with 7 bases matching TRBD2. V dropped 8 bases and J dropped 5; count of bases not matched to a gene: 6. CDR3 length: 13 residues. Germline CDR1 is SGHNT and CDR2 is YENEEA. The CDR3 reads CASGEGGENIQYF. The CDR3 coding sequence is TGTGCCAGCGGGGAGGGAGGGGAAAACATTCAGTACTTC.

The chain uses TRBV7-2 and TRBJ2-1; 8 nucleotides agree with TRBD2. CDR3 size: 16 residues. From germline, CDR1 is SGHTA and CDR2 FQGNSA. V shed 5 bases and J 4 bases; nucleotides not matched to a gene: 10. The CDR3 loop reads CASSPWTSLGYNEQFF. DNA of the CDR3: TGTGCCAGCAGCCCCTGGACTAGCTTAGGGTACAATGAGCAGTTCTTC. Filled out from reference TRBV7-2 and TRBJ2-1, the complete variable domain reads GAGVSQSPSNKVTEKGKDVELRCDPISGHTALYWYRQSLGQGLEFLIYFQGNSAPDKSGLPSDRFSAERTGGSVSTLTIQRTQQEDSAVYLCASSPWTSLGYNEQFFGPGTRLTVL.

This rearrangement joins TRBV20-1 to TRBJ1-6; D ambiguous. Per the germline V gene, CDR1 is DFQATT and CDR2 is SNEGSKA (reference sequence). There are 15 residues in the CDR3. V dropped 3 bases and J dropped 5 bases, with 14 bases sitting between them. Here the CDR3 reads CSASVSGPNNSPLHF. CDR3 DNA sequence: TGCAGTGCTAGTGTCTCGGGCCCCAATAATTCACCCCTCCACTTT.

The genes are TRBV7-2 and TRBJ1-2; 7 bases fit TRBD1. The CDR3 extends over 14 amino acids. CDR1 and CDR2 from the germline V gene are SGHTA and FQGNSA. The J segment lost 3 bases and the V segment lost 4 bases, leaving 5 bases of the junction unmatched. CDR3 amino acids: CASSSTGTDYGYTF. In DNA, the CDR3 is TGTGCCAGCAGCTCAACCGGGACAGACTATGGCTACACCTTC.

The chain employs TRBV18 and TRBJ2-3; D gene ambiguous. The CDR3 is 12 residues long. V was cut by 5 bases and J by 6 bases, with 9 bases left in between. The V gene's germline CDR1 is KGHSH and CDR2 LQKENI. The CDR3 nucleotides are TGTGCCAGCTCAACAACAGCCGATACGCAGTATTTT. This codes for CASSTTADTQYF.

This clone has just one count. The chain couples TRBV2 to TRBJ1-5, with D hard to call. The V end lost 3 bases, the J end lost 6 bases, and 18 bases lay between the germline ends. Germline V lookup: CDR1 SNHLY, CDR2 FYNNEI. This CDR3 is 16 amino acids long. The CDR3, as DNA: TGTGCCAGCAGTGATATAAAGACCTATGGGTCTCAGCCCCAGCATTTT. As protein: CASSDIKTYGSQPQHF.

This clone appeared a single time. CDR3 nucleotide sequence: TGTGCCAGCAGCTTAACCCCCCAAGGGCCGCCAATTGAGCAGTTCTTC. Translation: CASSLTPQGPPIEQFF. The chain couples TRBV7-9 to TRBJ2-1; unclear D gene. V was shortened by 2 bases and J by 9 bases, with 20 bases between the two germline ends. Germline CDR1 reads SEHNR; CDR2 reads FQNEAQ (reference sequence). The length of the CDR3 is 16 residues.

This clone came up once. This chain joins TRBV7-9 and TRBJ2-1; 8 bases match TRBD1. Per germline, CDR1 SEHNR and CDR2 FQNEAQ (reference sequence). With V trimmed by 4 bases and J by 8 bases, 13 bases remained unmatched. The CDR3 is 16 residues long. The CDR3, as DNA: TGTGCCAGCAGCTCCAGGAACCGACAGGGGTCCCATGAGCAGTTCTTC. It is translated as CASSSRNRQGSHEQFF.

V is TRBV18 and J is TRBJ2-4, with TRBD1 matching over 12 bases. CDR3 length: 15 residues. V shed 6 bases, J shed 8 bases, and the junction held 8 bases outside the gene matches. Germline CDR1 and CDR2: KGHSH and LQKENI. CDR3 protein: CASSTGTGGLDIQYF. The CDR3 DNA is TGTGCCAGCTCGACCGGGACAGGGGGCTTGGACATTCAGTACTTC.

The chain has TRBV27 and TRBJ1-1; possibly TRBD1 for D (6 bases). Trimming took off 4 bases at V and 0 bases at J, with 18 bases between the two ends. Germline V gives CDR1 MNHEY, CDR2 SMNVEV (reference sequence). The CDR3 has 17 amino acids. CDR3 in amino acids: CASSSLGAGYVNTEAFF. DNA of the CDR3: TGTGCCAGCAGTTCGCTGGGGGCAGGGTACGTGAACACTGAAGCTTTCTTT.

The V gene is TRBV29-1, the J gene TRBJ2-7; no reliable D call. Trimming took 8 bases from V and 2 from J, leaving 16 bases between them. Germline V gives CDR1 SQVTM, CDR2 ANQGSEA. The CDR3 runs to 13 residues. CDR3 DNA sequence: TGCAGCCGGCGTTTATCTGGGACCTACGAGCAGTACTTC. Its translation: CSRRLSGTYEQYF.

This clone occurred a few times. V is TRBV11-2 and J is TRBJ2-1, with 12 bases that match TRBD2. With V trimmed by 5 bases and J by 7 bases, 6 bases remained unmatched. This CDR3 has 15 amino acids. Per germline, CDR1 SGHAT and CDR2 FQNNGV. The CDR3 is CASSLTSGRFNEQFF. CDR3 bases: TGTGCCAGCAGCCTTACTAGCGGGAGGTTTAATGAGCAGTTCTTC.

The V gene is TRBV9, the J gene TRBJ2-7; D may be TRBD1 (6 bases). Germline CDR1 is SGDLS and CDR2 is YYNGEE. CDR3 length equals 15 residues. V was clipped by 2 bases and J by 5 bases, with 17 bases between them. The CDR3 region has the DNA TGTGCCAGCAGCGTTGGTTTATTAGGGGGAAACGAGCAGTACTTC. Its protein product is CASSVGLLGGNEQYF.

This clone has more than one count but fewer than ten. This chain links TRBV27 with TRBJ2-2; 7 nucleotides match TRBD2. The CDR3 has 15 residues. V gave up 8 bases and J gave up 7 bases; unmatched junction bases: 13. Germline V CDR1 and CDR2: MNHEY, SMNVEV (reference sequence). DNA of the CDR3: TGTGCCAGCTCCCTGGTGTCCGGGGGGAACGGGGAGCTGTTTTTT. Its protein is CASSLVSGGNGELFF.

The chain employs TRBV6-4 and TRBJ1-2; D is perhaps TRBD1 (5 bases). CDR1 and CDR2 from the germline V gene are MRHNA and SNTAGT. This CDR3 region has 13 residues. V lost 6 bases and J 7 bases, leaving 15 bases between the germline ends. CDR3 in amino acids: CASSEQGQSGYTF. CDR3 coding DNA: TGTGCCAGCAGCGAGCAGGGTCAGTCTGGCTACACCTTC.

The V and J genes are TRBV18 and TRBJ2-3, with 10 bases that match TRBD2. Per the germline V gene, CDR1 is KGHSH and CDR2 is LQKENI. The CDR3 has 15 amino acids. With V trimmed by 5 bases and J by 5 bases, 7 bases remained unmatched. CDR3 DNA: TGTGCCAGCTCATCCCCTAGCGGGAGTGGAGATACGCAGTATTTT. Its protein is CASSSPSGSGDTQYF.

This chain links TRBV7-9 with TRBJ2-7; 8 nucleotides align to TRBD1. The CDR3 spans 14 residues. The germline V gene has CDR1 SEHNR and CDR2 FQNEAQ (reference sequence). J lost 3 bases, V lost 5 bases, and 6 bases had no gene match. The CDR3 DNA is TGTGCCAGCAGCCCGCGGACAGGGAGCTACGAGCAGTACTTC. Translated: CASSPRTGSYEQYF.

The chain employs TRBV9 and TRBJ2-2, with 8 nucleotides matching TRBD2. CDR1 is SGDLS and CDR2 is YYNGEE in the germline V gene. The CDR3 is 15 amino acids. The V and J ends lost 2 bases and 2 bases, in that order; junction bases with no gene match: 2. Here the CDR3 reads CASSVGRANTGELFF. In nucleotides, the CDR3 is TGTGCCAGCAGCGTCGGGAGGGCTAACACCGGGGAGCTGTTTTTT.

The CDR3 region is CASSPHSTGNYGYTF. CDR3 coding DNA: TGTGCCAGCAGCCCACACTCGACAGGGAACTATGGCTACACCTTC. This chain uses TRBV28 with TRBJ1-2; 7 bases match TRBD1. The germline V gene encodes CDR1 MDHEN and CDR2 SYDVKM. Germline trimming cut 6 bases from V and 2 bases from J; bases unmatched to any gene: 9. The CDR3 is 15 amino acids.

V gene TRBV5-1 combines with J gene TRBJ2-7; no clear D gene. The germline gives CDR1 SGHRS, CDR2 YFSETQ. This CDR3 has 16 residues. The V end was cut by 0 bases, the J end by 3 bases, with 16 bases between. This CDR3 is CASSLGDDPAHYEQYF. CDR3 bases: TGCGCCAGCAGCTTGGGCGATGACCCGGCCCACTACGAGCAGTACTTC.

CDR3 DNA: TGCGCCAGCAGCCAAGATGGGGCGAACACCGGGGAGCTGTTTTTT. Its protein is CASSQDGANTGELFF. The chain has TRBV4-3 and TRBJ2-2, with D uncertain. From germline, CDR1 is LGHNA and CDR2 YSLEER. The CDR3 contains 15 residues. V dropped 0 bases and J dropped 0 bases, with 5 bases sitting between them.

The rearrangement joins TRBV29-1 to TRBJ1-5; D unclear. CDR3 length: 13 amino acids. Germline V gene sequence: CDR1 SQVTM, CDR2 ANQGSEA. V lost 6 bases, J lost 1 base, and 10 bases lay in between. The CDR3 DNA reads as TGCAGCGTCCAGGTTCGGAGCAATCAGCCCCAGCATTTT. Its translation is CSVQVRSNQPQHF. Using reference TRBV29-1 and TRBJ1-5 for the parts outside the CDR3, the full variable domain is SAVISQKPSRDICQRGTSLTIQCQVDSQVTMMFWYRQQPGQSLTLIATANQGSEATYESGFVIDKFPISRPNLTFSTLTVSNMSPEDSSIYLCSVQVRSNQPQHFGDGTRLSIL.

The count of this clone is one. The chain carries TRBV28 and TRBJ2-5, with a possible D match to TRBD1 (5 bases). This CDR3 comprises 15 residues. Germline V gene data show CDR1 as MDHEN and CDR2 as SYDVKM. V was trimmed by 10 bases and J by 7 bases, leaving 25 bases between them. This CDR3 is CATDPNLTVLGTQYF. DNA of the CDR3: TGTGCCACGGACCCGAATTTGACAGTTCTAGGGACCCAGTACTTC.

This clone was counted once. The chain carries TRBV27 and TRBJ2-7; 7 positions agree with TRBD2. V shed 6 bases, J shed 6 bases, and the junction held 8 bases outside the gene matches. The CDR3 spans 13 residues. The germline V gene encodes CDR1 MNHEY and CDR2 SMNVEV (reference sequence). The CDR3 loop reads CASSDTGGFEQYF. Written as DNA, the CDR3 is TGTGCCAGCAGCGATACGGGGGGATTCGAGCAGTACTTC.

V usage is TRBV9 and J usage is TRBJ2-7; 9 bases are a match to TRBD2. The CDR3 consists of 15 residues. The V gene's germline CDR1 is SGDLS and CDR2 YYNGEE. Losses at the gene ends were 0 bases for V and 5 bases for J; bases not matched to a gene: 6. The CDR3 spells CASSVGAGGPNEQYF. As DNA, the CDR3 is TGTGCCAGCAGCGTAGGGGCGGGAGGGCCGAACGAGCAGTACTTC.

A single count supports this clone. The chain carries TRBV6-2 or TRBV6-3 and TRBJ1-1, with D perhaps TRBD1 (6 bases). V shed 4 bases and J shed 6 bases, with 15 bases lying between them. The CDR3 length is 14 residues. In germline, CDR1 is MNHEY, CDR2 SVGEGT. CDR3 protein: CASSSTSGAAEAFF. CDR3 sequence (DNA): TGTGCCAGCAGTTCCACATCAGGGGCGGCTGAAGCTTTCTTT.